The 17 T cell receptor beta chains listed next were all sequenced from one sample in a study of CD8 T cells in ankylosing spondylitis. TCRdb itself ran the 5' RACE reads through MiXCR, one entry per CDR3 protein. Of roughly 150,000 distinct CDR3 sequences in the sample, roughly 34% were seen once. The sample was synovial fluid, either unsorted or a sorted T cell fraction (not recorded which). The source of these receptors is a male donor with ankylosing spondylitis.

The chain employs TRBV3-1 and TRBJ1-4, with 11 bases that match TRBD1. Germline V gene sequence: CDR1 LGHDT, CDR2 YNNKEL (reference sequence). The CDR3 is 13 residues long. The V gene end was trimmed by 8 bases and the J gene end by 8 bases; junction bases not matched to a gene: 4. The CDR3: CASGDRGSEKLFF. The CDR3 nucleotides are TGTGCCAGCGGGGACAGGGGGTCGGAAAAACTGTTTTTT.

This clonotype was counted only a few times. The genes are TRBV11-2 and TRBJ1-5; a weak D match, TRBD1 (5 bases). The CDR3 sequence is 15 residues long. Germline loops: CDR1 SGHAT, CDR2 FQNNGV. Trimming took 1 base from V and 3 from J, leaving 10 bases between them. CDR3 bases: TGTGCCAGCAGCTTAGTGGCAGGGAACAATCAGCCCCAGCATTTT. Translation: CASSLVAGNNQPQHF. Complete variable domain (other parts from reference TRBV11-2 and TRBJ1-5): EAGVAQSPRYKIIEKRQSVAFWCNPISGHATLYWYQQILGQGPKLLIQFQNNGVVDDSQLPKDRFSAERLKGVDSTLKIQPAKLEDSAVYLCASSLVAGNNQPQHFGDGTRLSIL.

V and J are TRBV7-8 and TRBJ2-2; D is uncertain. Germline assignment: CDR1 SGHVS and CDR2 FQNEAQ. The V end was cut by 2 bases, the J end by 0 bases, with 10 bases between. The length of the CDR3 is 16 residues. CDR3: CASSLLAYPNTGELFF. For the CDR3, the DNA is TGTGCCAGCAGCTTACTGGCATACCCGAACACCGGGGAGCTGTTTTTT. The full variable domain, with the rest looked up from reference TRBV7-8 and TRBJ2-2, is GAGVSQSPRYKVAKRGQDVALRCDPISGHVSLFWYQQALGQGPEFLTYFQNEAQLDKSGLPSDRFFAERPEGSVSTLKIQRTQQEDSAVYLCASSLLAYPNTGELFFGEGSRLTVL.

V and J are TRBV19 and TRBJ1-3; TRBD1 matches at 11 bases. This CDR3 comprises 20 residues. The V and J ends lost 2 bases and 0 bases, in that order; junction bases with no gene match: 12. Germline CDR1 reads LNHDA; CDR2 reads SQIVND (reference sequence). The CDR3, as DNA: TGTGCCAGTAGTATAAGCGGACAGGGGGCCCTGGAATCCTCTGGAAACACCATATATTTT. It encodes CASSISGQGALESSGNTIYF.

The chain combines TRBV29-1 with TRBJ2-3; the D call may be TRBD1 or TRBD2 (5 bases each). The CDR3 runs to 16 residues. Germline lookup yields CDR1 SQVTM and CDR2 ANQGSEA. V was shortened by 4 bases and J by 5 bases, with 22 bases between the two germline ends. The CDR3 sequence: CSVAGPHRRPQDTQYF. CDR3 DNA: TGCAGCGTTGCGGGGCCCCATAGGAGGCCCCAAGATACGCAGTATTTT.

The chain employs TRBV11-2 and TRBJ1-1; D might be TRBD1 (5 bases). Germline CDR1 is SGHAT and CDR2 is FQNNGV. V lost 3 bases and J lost 2, with 10 bases in between. There are 14 residues in the CDR3. CDR3 nucleotide sequence: TGTGCCAGCAGCTTGACGGACAAAAACACTGAAGCTTTCTTT. Translating gives CASSLTDKNTEAFF.

The table lists this clonotype with a few counts. The genes are TRBV18 and TRBJ2-3, with D perhaps matching TRBD1 or TRBD2 (5 bases each). The germline V gene encodes CDR1 KGHSH and CDR2 LQKENI. The length of the CDR3 is 17 residues. Trimming left V 3 bases short and J 0 bases short, with 16 bases between. CDR3 bases: TGTGCCAGCTCACCCCGTTCCGGGACCCAGAGCACAGATACGCAGTATTTT. As protein: CASSPRSGTQSTDTQYF.

This clonotype was detected ten times or more. The CDR3 spells CASSVVPGGTDTQYF. The CDR3 DNA is TGTGCCAGCAGCGTAGTCCCGGGAGGAACAGATACGCAGTATTTT. This chain connects TRBV9 to TRBJ2-3; 7 nucleotides match TRBD2. Germline trimming cut 0 bases from V and 3 bases from J; bases unmatched to any gene: 4. CDR3 length equals 15 residues. CDR1 and CDR2 (germline): SGDLS, YYNGEE.

This clonotype was recorded many times. The chain combines TRBV18 with TRBJ1-2; TRBD1 might be the D (6 bases). CDR3 length: 15 residues. Germline V lookup: CDR1 KGHSH, CDR2 LQKENI. Trimming removed 3 bases from V and 2 bases from J, with 13 bases in between. In DNA, the CDR3 is TGTGCCAGCTCACCGACCGGGACAAAGAACTATGGCTACACCTTC. Its protein product is CASSPTGTKNYGYTF.

This clonotype was observed a handful of times. The J gene is TRBJ2-1, the V gene TRBV6-2 or TRBV6-3, with D tentatively TRBD2 (5 bases). The CDR3 is made up of 15 amino acids. CDR1 is MNHEY and CDR2 is SVGEGT in the germline V gene. V gave up 3 bases and J gave up 2 bases, with 11 bases separating them. CDR3 bases: TGTGCCAGCAGTTATCTAAGCGGTCCCTACAATGAGCAGTTCTTC. Protein sequence: CASSYLSGPYNEQFF.

This clonotype has a count of ten or more. The rearrangement joins TRBV12-3 or TRBV12-4 to TRBJ1-1, with a tentative D call TRBD1 (5 bases). The CDR3 contains 13 residues. V lost 2 bases and J lost 8, with 12 bases in between. In nucleotides, the CDR3 is TGTGCCAGCAGTTTACGGTGGGGGGGAGAAGCTTTCTTT. It encodes CASSLRWGGEAFF.

This clonotype was observed a handful of times. The rearrangement links TRBV20-1 to TRBJ1-4; D is possibly TRBD1 (5 bases). V was clipped by 6 bases and J by 2 bases, with 10 bases between them. Germline V gives CDR1 DFQATT, CDR2 SNEGSKA (reference sequence). CDR3 size: 13 residues. CDR3 DNA sequence: TGCAGTGCCCCGGGGCTGACTAATGAAAAACTGTTTTTT. Protein sequence: CSAPGLTNEKLFF.

This clonotype was recorded a few times. The chain employs TRBV28 and TRBJ1-2; maybe TRBD1 (5 bases). Trimming stripped 2 bases from V and 8 bases from J, with 15 bases between. Per germline, CDR1 MDHEN and CDR2 SYDVKM. This CDR3 spans 14 amino acids. For the CDR3, the DNA is TGTGCCAGCAGTTTAGTCACCGGGGGAGGAGGCTACACCTTC. Residues: CASSLVTGGGGYTF.

This clonotype was detected a few times. The chain has TRBV12-3 or TRBV12-4 and TRBJ2-2; 7 bases are a match to TRBD1. The CDR3 is 13 amino acids. Trimming removed 3 bases from V and 6 bases from J; junction bases left unmatched: 1. CDR3 sequence reads: CASSFDRAGELFF. The CDR3 nucleotides read TGTGCCAGCAGTTTCGACAGGGCCGGGGAGCTGTTTTTT.

The rearrangement uses TRBV20-1 and TRBJ2-6; D uncertain. Germline V gene data show CDR1 as DFQATT and CDR2 as SNEGSKA (reference sequence). V shed 5 bases and J shed 5 bases, with 10 bases lying between them. The length of the CDR3 is 13 residues. CDR3 nucleotide sequence: TGCAGTGCTCCAGACCTCTGGGCCAACGTCCTGACTTTC. This codes for CSAPDLWANVLTF.

This clonotype was observed at least ten times. The chain carries TRBV7-8 and TRBJ1-1; D is possibly TRBD1 (6 bases). This CDR3 is built from 20 residues. CDR1 is SGHVS and CDR2 is FQNEAQ in the germline V gene. Trimming left V 5 bases short and J 0 bases short, with 28 bases between. The CDR3 bases are TGTGCCAGCAGCCCCTTGAGAATCCCCACAGGGTGGTATCTGAACACTGAAGCTTTCTTT. It yields the protein CASSPLRIPTGWYLNTEAFF.

This clonotype has more than one count but fewer than ten. Written as DNA, the CDR3 is TGCAGTGCTAAAGAGTGGGCGACTAACTATGGCTACACCTTC. This encodes CSAKEWATNYGYTF. The chain couples TRBV20-1 to TRBJ1-2; the D is unclear. Germline V CDR1 and CDR2: DFQATT, SNEGSKA (reference sequence). Trimming stripped 4 bases from V and 0 bases from J, with 12 bases between. The CDR3 spans 14 residues.